The entry that follows covers one TCR beta chain sequence. Antigen: not known. Other DNA sequences within the sample encode an identical CDR3. Profiling relied on immunoSEQ multiplex PCR, and the TCRdb table lists in-frame clones only, not all of them. The sample lists 300,000 to 400,000 clones; 67% were seen once. The data are from a study of cytotoxic CD8 clonotypes in ibrutinib-treated CLL. The wider study: Researchers reported about a dozen relapsed/refractory and some 14 treatment-naive patients, around 17 of them IGHV unmutated.

This CDR3 region has 12 residues. Germline V gives CDR1 SNHLY, CDR2 FYNNEI. V shed 5 bases and J shed 2 bases, with 7 bases lying between them. Overall study results and limits: Clonality went higher at ibrutinib response and then dropped back toward baseline at progression. Higher circulating CD8+ T-cell counts strongly accompanied higher baseline clonality, above age-matched healthy donors. Public clonotypes were seen rarely and were contracted or stable on treatment.

The origin of this receptor is a human donor with chronic lymphocytic leukemia. This specimen was PBMCs, taken after 36 months of ibrutinib treatment. This chain connects TRBV2 to TRBJ2-7; D is possibly TRBD2 (5 bases). The CDR3 nucleotides read TGTGCCAGCAGTTCGGGGACCTACGAGCAGTACTTC. It translates to CASSSGTYEQYF.